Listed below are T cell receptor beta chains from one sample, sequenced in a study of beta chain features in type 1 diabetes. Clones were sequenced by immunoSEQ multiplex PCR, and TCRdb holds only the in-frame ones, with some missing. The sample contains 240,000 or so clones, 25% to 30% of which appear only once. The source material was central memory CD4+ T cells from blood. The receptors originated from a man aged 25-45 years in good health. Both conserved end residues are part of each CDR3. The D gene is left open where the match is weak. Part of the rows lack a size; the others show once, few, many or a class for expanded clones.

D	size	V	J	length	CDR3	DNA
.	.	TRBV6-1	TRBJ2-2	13	CASSWGRTGELFF	TGTGCCAGCAGCTGGGGGAGGACCGGGGAGCTGTTTTTT
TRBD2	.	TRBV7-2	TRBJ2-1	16	CASSLLAGGGYNEQFF	TGTGCCAGCAGCCTGCTAGCGGGGGGTGGCTACAATGAGCAGTTCTTC
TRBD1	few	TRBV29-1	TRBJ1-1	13	CSVGQGKGTEAFF	TGCAGCGTGGGACAGGGGAAAGGGACTGAAGCTTTCTTT
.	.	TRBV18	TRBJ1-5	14	CASSAQGAEQPQHF	TGTGCCAGCTCAGCGCAAGGGGCTGAACAGCCCCAGCATTTT
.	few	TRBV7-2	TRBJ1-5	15	CASSRANRANQPQHF	TGTGCCAGCAGCCGCGCAAACAGGGCCAATCAGCCCCAGCATTTT
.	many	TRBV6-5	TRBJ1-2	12	CASSEGTYGYTF	TGTGCCAGTTCCGAGGGAACCTATGGCTACACCTTC
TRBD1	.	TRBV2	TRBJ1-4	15	CASSSTGTGNEKLFF	TGTGCCAGCAGTTCCACCGGGACAGGGAATGAAAAACTGTTTTTT
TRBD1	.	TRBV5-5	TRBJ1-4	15	CASSRPGTGDEKLFF	TGTGCCAGCAGTCGTCCTGGGACAGGGGATGAAAAACTGTTTTTT
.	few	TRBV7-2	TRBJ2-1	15	CASSLGDIGGNEQFF	TGTGCCAGCAGCTTGGGGGACATCGGTGGGAATGAGCAGTTCTTC
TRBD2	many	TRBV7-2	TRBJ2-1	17	CASSRTSGQSSYNEQFF	TGTGCCAGCAGCCGGACTAGCGGGCAGAGCTCCTACAATGAGCAGTTCTTC
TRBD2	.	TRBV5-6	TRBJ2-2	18	CASSHPVGGLADTGELFF	TGTGCCAGCAGCCACCCCGTGGGGGGACTAGCGGACACCGGGGAGCTGTTTTTT
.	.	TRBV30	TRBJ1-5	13	CAWSVEGTQPQHF	TGTGCCTGGAGTGTCGAGGGGACTCAGCCCCAGCATTTT
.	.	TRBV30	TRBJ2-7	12	CALGVLSYEQYF	TGTGCCTTAGGAGTTCTTTCCTACGAGCAGTACTTC
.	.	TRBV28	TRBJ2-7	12	CASSIRGYEQYF	TGTGCCAGCAGTATTAGGGGGTACGAGCAGTACTTC
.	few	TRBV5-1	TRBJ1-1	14	CASSLQGKGTEAFF	TGCGCCAGCAGCTTACAGGGTAAGGGCACTGAAGCTTTCTTT
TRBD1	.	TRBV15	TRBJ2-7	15	CATSRDRTGTNEQYF	TGTGCCACCAGCAGAGATCGGACAGGGACCAACGAGCAGTACTTC
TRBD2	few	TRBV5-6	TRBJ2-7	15	CASSGLAGGPTEQYF	TGTGCCAGCAGCGGACTAGCGGGAGGGCCGACCGAGCAGTACTTC
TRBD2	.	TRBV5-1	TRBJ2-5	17	CASSLTITSGQKETQYF	TGCGCCAGCAGCCTGACCATAACTAGCGGGCAAAAAGAGACCCAGTACTTC
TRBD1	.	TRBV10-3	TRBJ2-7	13	CAIRGQSYYEQYF	TGTGCCATCAGGGGACAGTCGTACTACGAGCAGTACTTC
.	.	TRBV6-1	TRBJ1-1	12	CAIIRTNTEAFF	TGTGCCATTATACGTACTAACACTGAAGCTTTCTTT
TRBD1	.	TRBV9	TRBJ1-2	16	CASEGSGTGGVYGYTF	TGTGCCAGCGAGGGATCAGGGACAGGGGGCGTCTATGGCTACACCTTC
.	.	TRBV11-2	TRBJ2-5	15	CASSLQGLAEETQYF	TGTGCCAGCAGCTTACAGGGGCTAGCGGAAGAGACCCAGTACTTC
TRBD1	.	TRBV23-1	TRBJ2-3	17	CASSPYAGGQGTDTQYF	TGCGCCAGCAGTCCCTACGCTGGGGGACAGGGCACAGATACGCAGTATTTT
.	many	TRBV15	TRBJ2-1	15	CATSRDLEGGNEQFF	TGTGCCACCAGCAGAGATTTGGAGGGTGGCAATGAGCAGTTCTTC
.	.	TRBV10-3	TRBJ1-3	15	CAISEERRLPNTIYF	TGTGCCATCAGTGAGGAACGGCGCCTGCCAAACACCATATATTTT
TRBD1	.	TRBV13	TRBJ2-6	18	CASSLYGQGFSGANVLTF	TGTGCCAGCAGCTTATATGGACAGGGATTCTCTGGGGCCAACGTCCTGACTTTC
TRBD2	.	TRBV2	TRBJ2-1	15	CASRAGTSGGNEQFF	TGTGCCAGCCGTGCTGGGACTAGCGGGGGCAATGAGCAGTTCTTC
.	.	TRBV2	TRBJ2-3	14	CASSEVLRTDTQYF	TGTGCCAGCAGTGAAGTCCTTCGCACAGATACGCAGTATTTT
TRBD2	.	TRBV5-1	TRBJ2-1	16	CASSSIAGGSRGEQFF	TGCGCCAGCAGCTCAATAGCGGGAGGGTCCCGGGGTGAGCAGTTCTTC
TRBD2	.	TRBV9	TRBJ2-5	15	CASSVDVAGGETQYF	TGTGCCAGCAGCGTAGATGTAGCGGGAGGAGAGACCCAGTACTTC
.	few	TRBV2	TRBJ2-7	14	CASSARDRTYEQYF	TGTGCCAGCAGTGCCAGGGATCGCACCTACGAGCAGTACTTC
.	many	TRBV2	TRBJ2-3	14	CASSPDANTDTQYF	TGTGCCAGCAGTCCAGACGCGAACACAGATACGCAGTATTTT
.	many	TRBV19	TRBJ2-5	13	CASSISVWETQYF	TGTGCCAGTAGTATAAGTGTTTGGGAGACCCAGTACTTC
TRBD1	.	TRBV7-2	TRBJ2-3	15	CASSGWTGRTDTQYF	TGTGCCAGCAGTGGTTGGACAGGGCGCACAGATACGCAGTATTTT
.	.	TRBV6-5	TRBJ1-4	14	CASSETGTLEKLFF	TGTGCCAGCAGTGAAACCGGGACATTGGAAAAACTGTTTTTT
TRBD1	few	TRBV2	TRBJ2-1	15	CASRAGQGSYNEQFF	TGTGCCAGCAGGGCCGGACAGGGATCCTACAATGAGCAGTTCTTC
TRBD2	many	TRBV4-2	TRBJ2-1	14	CASSRLAGGNEQFF	TGTGCCAGCAGCCGACTAGCGGGGGGGAATGAGCAGTTCTTC
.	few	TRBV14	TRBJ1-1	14	CASSPPIVNTEAFF	TGTGCCAGCAGCCCCCCCATCGTGAACACTGAAGCTTTCTTT
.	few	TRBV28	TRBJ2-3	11	CATKEEDTQYF	TGTGCCACCAAAGAGGAAGATACGCAGTATTTT
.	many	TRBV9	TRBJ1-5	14	CASSPGAGNQPQHF	TGTGCCAGCAGCCCTGGGGCTGGAAATCAGCCCCAGCATTTT